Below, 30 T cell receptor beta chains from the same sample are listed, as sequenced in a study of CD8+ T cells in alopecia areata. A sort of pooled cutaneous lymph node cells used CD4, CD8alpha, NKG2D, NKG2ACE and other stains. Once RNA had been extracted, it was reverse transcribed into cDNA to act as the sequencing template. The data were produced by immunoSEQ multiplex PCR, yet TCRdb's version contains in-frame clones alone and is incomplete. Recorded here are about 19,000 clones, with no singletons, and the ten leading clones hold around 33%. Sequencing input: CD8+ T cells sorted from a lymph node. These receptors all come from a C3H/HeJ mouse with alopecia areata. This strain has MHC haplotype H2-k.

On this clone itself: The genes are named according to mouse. The CDR3 DNA, read in part, is TGTGCCAGCAGCGGGACTGGGGGGTAT. The encoded protein is CASSGTGGY. The CDR3 reads in full as CASSGTGGYEQYF. The chain joins TRBV14 to TRBJ2-7; TRBD2 matches at 12 bases. The observed sequence ends 4 residues before the CDR3 terminus, with the missing tail filled in from the germline J gene. In germline, CDR1 is SGHDT, CDR2 FRDEAV. The CDR3 consists of 13 residues. Full variable domain (missing parts from reference TRBV14 and TRBJ2-7): EAGVTQSPRYAVLQEGQAVSFWCDPISGHDTLYWYQQPRDQGPQLLVYFRDEAVIDNSQLPSDRFSAVRPKGTNSTLKIQSAKQGDTATYLCASSGTGGYEQYFGPGTRLTVL.

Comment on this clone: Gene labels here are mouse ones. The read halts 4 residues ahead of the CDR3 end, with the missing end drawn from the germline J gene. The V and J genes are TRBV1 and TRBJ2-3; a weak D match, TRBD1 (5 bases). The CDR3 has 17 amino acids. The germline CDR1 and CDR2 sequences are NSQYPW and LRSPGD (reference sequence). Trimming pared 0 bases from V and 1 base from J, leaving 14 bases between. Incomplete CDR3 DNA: TGCACCTGCAGTGCAGATCGCAGGGCGTTGGGTGCAGAA. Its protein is CTCSADRRALGAE. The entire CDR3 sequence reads CTCSADRRALGAETLYF. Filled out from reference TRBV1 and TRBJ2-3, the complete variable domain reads VTLLEQNPRWRLVPRGQAVNLRCILKNSQYPWMSWYQQDLQKQLQWLFTLRSPGDKEVKSLPGADYLATRVTDTELRLQVANMSQGRTLYCTCSADRRALGAETLYFGSGTRLTVL.

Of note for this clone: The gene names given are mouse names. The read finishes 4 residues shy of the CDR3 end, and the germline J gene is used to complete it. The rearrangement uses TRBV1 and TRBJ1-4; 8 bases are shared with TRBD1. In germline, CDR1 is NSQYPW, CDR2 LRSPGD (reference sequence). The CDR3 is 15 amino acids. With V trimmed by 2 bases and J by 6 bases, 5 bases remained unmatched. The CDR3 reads CTCSATGGEDERLFF. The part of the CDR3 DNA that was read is TGCACCTGCAGTGCAACAGGGGGAGAGGACGAA. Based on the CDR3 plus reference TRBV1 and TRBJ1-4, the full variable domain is VTLLEQNPRWRLVPRGQAVNLRCILKNSQYPWMSWYQQDLQKQLQWLFTLRSPGDKEVKSLPGADYLATRVTDTELRLQVANMSQGRTLYCTCSATGGEDERLFFGHGTKLSVL.

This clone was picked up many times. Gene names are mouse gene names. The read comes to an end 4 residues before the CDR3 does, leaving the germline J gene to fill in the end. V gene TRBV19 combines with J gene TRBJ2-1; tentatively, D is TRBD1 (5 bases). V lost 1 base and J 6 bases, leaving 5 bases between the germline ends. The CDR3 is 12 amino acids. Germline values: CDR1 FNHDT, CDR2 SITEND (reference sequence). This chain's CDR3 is CASSIQGAEQFF. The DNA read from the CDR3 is TGTGCCAGCAGTATACAGGGTGCT.

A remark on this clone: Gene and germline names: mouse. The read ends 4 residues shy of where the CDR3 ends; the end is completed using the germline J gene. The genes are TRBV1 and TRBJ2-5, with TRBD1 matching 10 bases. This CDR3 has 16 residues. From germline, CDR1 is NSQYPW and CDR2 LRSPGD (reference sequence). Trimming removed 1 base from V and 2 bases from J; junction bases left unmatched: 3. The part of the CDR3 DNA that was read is TGCACCTGCAGTGCAGGGGACAGGGGTCGCCAAGAC. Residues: CTCSAGDRGRQD. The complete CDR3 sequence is CTCSAGDRGRQDTQYF.

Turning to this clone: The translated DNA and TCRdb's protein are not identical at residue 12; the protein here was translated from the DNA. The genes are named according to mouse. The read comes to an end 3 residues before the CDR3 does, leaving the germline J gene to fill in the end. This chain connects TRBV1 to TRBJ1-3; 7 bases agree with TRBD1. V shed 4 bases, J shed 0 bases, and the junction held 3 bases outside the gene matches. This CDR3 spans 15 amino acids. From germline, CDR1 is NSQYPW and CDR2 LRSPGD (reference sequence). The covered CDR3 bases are TGCACCTGCAGTGACCGGGACAGTTCTGGAAATACG. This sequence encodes CTCSDRDSSGNT. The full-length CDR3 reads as CTCSDRDSSGNTLYF.

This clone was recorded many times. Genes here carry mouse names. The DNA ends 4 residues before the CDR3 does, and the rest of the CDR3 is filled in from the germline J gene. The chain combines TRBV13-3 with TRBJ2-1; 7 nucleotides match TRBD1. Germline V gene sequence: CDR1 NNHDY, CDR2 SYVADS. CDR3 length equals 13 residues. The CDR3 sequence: CASSDTGDAEQFF. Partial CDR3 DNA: TGTGCCAGCAGTGACACAGGGGACGCT.

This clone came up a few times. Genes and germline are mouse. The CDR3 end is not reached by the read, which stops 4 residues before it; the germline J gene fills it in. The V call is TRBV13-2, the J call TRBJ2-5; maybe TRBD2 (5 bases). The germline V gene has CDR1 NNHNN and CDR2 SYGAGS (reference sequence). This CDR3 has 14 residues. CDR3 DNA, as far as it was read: TGTGCCAGCGGTGATGCCTGGTGGGGAGAC. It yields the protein CASGDAWWGD. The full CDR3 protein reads CASGDAWWGDTQYF.

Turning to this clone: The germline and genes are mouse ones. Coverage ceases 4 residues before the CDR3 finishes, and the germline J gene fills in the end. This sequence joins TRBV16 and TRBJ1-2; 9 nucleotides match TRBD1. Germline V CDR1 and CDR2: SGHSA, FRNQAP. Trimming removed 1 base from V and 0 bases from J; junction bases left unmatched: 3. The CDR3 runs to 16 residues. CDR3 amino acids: CASSLAGTGTNSDYTF. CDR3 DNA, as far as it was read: TGTGCAAGCAGCTTAGCCGGGACAGGGACAAACTCC.

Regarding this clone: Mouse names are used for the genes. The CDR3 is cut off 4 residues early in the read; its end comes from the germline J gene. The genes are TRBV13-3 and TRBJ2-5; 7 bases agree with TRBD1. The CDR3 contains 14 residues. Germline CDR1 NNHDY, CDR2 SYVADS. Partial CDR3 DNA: TGTGCCAGCAGTGGCCACAGGGGTCAGGAC. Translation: CASSGHRGQD. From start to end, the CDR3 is CASSGHRGQDTQYF.

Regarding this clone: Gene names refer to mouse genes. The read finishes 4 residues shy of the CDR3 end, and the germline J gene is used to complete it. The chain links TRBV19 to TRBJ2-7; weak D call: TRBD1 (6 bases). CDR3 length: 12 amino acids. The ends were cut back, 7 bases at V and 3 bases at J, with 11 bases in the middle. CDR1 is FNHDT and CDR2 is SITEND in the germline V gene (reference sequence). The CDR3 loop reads CASRRDIYEQYF. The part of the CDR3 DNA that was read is TGTGCCAGCCGAAGGGACATCTAT.

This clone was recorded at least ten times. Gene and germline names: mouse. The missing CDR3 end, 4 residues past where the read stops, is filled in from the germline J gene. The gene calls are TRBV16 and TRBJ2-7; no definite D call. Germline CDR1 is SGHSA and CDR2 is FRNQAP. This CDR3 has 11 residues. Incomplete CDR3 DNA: TGTGCAAGCAGCTTACAGTAT. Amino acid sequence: CASSLQY. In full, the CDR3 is CASSLQYEQYF.

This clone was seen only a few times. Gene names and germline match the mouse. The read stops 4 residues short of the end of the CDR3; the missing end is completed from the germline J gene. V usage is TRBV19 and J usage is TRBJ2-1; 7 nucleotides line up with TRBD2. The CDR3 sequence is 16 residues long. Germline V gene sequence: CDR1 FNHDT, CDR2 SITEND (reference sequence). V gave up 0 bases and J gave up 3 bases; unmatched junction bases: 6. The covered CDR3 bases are TGTGCCAGCAGTATAGTTTCGGCTGGGGGCTATGCT. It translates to CASSIVSAGGYA. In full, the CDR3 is CASSIVSAGGYAEQFF.

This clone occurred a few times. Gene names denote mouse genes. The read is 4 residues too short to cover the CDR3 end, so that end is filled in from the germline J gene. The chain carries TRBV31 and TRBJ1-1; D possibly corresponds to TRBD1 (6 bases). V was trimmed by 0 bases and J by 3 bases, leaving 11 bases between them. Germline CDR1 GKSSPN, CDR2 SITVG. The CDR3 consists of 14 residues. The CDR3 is CAWSLQGTDTEVFF. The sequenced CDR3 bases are TGTGCCTGGAGTCTTCAGGGGACGGACACA. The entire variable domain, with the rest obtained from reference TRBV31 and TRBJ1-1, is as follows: AQTIHQWPVAEIKAVGSPLSLGCTIKGKSSPNLYWYWQATGGTLQQLFYSITVGQVESVVQLNLSASRPKDDQFILSTEKLLLSHSGFYLCAWSLQGTDTEVFFGKGTRLTVV.

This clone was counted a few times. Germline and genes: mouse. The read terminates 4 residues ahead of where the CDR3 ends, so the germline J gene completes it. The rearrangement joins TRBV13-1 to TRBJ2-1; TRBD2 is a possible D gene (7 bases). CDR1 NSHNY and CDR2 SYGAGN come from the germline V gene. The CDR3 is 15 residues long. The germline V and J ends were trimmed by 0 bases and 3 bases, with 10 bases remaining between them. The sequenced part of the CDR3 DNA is TGTGCCAGCAGTGATGCGGGGGGCGCCTATGCT. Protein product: CASSDAGGAYA. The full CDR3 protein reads CASSDAGGAYAEQFF.

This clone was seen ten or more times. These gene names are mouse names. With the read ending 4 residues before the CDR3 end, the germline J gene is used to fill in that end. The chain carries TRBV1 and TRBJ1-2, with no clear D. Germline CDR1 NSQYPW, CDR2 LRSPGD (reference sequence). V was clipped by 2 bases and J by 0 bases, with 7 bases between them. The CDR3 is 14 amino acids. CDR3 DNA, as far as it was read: TGCACCTGCAGTGCACCAGGAGCAAACTCC. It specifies CTCSAPGANS. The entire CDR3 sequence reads CTCSAPGANSDYTF.

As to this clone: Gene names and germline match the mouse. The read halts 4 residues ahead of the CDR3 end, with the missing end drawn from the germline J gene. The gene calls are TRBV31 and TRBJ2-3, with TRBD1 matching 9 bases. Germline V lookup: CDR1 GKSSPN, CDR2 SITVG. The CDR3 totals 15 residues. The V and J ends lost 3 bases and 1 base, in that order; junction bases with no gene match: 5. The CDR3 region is CAWRTGQGGAETLYF. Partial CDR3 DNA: TGTGCCTGGAGAACGGGACAGGGTGGTGCAGAA. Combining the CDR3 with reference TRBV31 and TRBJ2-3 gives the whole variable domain AQTIHQWPVAEIKAVGSPLSLGCTIKGKSSPNLYWYWQATGGTLQQLFYSITVGQVESVVQLNLSASRPKDDQFILSTEKLLLSHSGFYLCAWRTGQGGAETLYFGSGTRLTVL.

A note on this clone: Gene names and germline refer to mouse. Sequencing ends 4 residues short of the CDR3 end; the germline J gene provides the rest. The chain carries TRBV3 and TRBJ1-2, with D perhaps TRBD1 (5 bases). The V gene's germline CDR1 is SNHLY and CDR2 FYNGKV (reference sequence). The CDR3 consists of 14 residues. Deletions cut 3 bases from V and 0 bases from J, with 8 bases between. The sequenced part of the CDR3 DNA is TGTGCCAGCAGCTTGGACAAAACAAACTCC. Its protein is CASSLDKTNS. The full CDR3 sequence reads CASSLDKTNSDYTF.

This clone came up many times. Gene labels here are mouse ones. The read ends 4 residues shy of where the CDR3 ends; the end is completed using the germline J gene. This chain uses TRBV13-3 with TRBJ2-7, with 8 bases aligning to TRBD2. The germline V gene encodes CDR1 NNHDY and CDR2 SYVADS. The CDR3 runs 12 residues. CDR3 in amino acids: CASRNWGYEQYF. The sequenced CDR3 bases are TGTGCCAGCAGAAACTGGGGGTAT.

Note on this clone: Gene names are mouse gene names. The CDR3 loop reads CASSTHWGGYEQYF. The sequenced part of the CDR3 DNA is TGTGCCAGCAGTACCCACTGGGGGGGGTAT. V gene TRBV19 combines with J gene TRBJ2-7; TRBD2 aligns across 10 bases. The read falls 4 residues short of the CDR3 end, and the missing part is taken from the germline J gene. The CDR3 is 14 residues long. CDR1 FNHDT and CDR2 SITEND come from the germline V gene (reference sequence).

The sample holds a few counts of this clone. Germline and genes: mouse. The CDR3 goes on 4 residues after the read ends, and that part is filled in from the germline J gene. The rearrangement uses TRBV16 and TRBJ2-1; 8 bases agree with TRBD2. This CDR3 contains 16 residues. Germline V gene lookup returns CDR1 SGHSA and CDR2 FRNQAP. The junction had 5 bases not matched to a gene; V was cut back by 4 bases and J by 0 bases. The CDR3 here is CASSSSGGSNYAEQFF. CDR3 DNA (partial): TGTGCAAGCAGCTCCTCTGGGGGGTCTAACTATGCT.

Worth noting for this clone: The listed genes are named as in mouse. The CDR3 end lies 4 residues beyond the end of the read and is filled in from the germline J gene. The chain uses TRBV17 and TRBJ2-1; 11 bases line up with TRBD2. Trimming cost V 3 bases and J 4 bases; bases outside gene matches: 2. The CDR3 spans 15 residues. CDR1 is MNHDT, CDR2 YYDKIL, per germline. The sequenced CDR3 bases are TGTGCTAGCAGTAGGGGGGACTGGGGGTATGCT. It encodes CASSRGDWGYA. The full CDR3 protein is CASSRGDWGYAEQFF.

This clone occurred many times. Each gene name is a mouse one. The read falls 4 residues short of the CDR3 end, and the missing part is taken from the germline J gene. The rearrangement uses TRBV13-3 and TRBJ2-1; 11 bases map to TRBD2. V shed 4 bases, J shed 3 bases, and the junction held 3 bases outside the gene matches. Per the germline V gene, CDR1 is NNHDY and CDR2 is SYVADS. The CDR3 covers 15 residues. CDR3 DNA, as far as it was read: TGTGCCAGCAGTCCCGGGACTGGGGGCTATGCT. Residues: CASSPGTGGYA. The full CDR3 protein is CASSPGTGGYAEQFF.

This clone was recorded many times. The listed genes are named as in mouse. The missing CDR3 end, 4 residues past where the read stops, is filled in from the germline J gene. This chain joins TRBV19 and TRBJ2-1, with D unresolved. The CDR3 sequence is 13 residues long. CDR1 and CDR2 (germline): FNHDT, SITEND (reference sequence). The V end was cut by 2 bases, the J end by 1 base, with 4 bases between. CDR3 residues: CASSITNYAEQFF. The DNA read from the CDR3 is TGTGCCAGCAGTATCACAAACTATGCT.

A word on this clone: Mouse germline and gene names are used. The chain's CDR3 is CASSRRGQYYAEQFF. Incomplete CDR3 DNA: TGTGCTAGCAGTAGAAGGGGGCAGTACTATGCT. The rearrangement links TRBV17 to TRBJ2-1; D possibly corresponds to TRBD1 (7 bases). Read sequence stops 4 residues before the CDR3 end, and the germline J gene provides the missing end. The V gene's germline CDR1 is MNHDT and CDR2 YYDKIL. The CDR3 length is 15 residues. The V gene lost 2 bases and the J gene lost 2 bases, with 10 bases spanning the gap.

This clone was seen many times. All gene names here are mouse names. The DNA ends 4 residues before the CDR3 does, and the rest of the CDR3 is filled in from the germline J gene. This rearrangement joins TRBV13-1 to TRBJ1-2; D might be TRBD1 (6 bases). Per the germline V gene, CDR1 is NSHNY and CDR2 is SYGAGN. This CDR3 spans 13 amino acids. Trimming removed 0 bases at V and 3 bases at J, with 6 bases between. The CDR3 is CASSDEGDSDYTF. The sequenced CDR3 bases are TGTGCCAGCAGTGATGAGGGGGACTCC.

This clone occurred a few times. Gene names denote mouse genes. Incomplete CDR3 DNA: TGTGCCTGGAACCGGGACAGGGAC. This sequence encodes CAWNRDRD. The whole CDR3 sequence reads CAWNRDRDTQYF. The V call is TRBV31, the J call TRBJ2-5; 8 nucleotides align to TRBD1. The read ends 4 residues before the CDR3 terminus; that terminus is restored from the germline J gene. The germline V gene encodes CDR1 GKSSPN and CDR2 SITVG. The length of the CDR3 is 12 residues.

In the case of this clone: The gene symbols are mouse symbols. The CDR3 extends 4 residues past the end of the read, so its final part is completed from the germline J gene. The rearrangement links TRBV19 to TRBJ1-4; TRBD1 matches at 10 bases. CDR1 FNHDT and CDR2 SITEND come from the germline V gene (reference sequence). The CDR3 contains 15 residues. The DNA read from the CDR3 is TGTGCCAGCAGTATTGGGGACAGGGGAACCGAA. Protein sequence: CASSIGDRGTE. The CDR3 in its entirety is CASSIGDRGTERLFF.

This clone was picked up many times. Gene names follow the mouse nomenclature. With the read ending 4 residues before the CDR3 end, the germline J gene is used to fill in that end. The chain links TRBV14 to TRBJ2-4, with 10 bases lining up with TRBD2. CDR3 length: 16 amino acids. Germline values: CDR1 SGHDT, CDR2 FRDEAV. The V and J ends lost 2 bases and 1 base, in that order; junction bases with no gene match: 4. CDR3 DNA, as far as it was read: TGTGCCAGCAGTTTATGGACTGGGGGCCGTCAAAAC. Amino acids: CASSLWTGGRQN. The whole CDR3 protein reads CASSLWTGGRQNTLYF.

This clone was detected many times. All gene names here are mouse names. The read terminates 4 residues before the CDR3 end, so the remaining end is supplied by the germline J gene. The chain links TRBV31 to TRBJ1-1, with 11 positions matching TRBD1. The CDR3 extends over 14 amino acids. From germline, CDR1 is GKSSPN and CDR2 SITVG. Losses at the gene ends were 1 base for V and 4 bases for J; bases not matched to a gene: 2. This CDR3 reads CAWSPGTGGTEVFF. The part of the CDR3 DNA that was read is TGTGCCTGGAGTCCCGGGACAGGGGGCACA.